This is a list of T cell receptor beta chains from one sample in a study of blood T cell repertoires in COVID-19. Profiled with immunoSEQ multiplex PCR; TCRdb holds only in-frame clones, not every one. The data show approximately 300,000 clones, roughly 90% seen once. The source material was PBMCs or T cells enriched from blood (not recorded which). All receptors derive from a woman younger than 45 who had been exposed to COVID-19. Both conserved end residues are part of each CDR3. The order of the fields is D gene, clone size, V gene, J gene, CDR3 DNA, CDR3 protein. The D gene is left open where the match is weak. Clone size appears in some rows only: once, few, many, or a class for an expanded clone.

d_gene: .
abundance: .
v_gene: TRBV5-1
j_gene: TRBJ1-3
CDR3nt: TGCGCCAGCAGCCCCGGAGGATTTGGAAACACCATATATTTT
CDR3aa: CASSPGGFGNTIYF

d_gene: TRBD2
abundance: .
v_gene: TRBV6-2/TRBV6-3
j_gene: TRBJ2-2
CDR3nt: TGTGCCAGCAGCCCCGGGACTAGAAACACCGGGGAGCTGTTTTTT
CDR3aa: CASSPGTRNTGELFF

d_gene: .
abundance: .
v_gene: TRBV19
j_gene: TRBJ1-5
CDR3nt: TGTGCCACCCTCAAGGGCCGGGATAGCAATCAGCCCCAGCATTTT
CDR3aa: CATLKGRDSNQPQHF

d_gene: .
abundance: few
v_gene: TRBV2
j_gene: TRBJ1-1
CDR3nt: TGTGCCAGCAGTGATAGGAGGGCGAACACTGAAGCTTTCTTT
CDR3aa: CASSDRRANTEAFF

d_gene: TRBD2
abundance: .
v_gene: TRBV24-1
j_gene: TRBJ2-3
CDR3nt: TGTGCCACCAGTGAACTTGGACTAGCTACGCAGTATTTT
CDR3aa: CATSELGLATQYF

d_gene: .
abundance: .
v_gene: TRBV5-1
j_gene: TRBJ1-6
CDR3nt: TGCGCCAGCAGCTCTTTAGGGGAATTAGGTTCACCCCTCCACTTT
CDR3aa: CASSSLGELGSPLHF

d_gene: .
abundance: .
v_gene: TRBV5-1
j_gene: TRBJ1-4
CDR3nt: TGCGCCAGCACGGGGGAGGCGAATGAAAAACTGTTTTTT
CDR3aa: CASTGEANEKLFF

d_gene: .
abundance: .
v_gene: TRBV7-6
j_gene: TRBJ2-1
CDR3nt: TGTGCCAGCAGCCGAATCTTCGGACTACCAGGGAATGAGCAGTTCTTC
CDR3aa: CASSRIFGLPGNEQFF

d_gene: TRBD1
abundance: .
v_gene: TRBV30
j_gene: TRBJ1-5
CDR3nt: TGTGCCTGGACCGACAGGGGCAGGAATCAGCCCCAGCATTTT
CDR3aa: CAWTDRGRNQPQHF

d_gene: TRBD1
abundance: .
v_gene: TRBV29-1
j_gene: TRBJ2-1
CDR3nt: TGCAGCGCCACCCGATCAGGGGGCAATGAGCAGTTCTTC
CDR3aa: CSATRSGGNEQFF

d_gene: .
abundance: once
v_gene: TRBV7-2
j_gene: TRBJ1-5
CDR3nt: TGTGCCAGCAGCTTAAGGAGGGAGGGTCAGCCCCAGCATTTT
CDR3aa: CASSLRREGQPQHF

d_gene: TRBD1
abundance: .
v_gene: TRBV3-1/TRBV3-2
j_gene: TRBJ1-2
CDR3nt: TGTGCCAGCAGCCAAAGCGGGACAGGACACTATGGCTACACCTTC
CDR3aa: CASSQSGTGHYGYTF

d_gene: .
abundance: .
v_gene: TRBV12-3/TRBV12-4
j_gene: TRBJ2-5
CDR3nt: TGTGCCAGCAGTTACACGGGGCAAGAGACCCAGTACTTC
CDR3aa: CASSYTGQETQYF

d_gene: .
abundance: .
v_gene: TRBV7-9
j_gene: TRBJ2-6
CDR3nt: TGTGCCAGCAGCCCCCCAGGGGTTGGGGCCAACGTCCTGACTTTC
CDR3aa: CASSPPGVGANVLTF

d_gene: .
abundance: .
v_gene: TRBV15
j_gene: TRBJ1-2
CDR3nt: TGTGCCACCAGCGGAGGACGCCGGGGGAACTATGGCTACACCTTC
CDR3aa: CATSGGRRGNYGYTF

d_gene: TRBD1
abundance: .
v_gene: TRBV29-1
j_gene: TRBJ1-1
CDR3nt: TGCAGCGTGGGACAGGGAAACACTGAAGCTTTCTTT
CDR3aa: CSVGQGNTEAFF

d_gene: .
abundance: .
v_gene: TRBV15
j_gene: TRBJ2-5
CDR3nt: TGTGCCACCAGCAGAGGCCGAACAGCTCAAGAGACCCAGTACTTC
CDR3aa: CATSRGRTAQETQYF

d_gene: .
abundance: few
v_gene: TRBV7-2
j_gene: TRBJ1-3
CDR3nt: TGTGCCAGCAGCTTAACAAGCTCTGGAAACACCATATATTTT
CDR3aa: CASSLTSSGNTIYF

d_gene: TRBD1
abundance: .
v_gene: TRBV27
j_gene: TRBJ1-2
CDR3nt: TGTGCCAGCAGTTTCACGGGACAGCACTATGGCTACACCTTC
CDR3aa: CASSFTGQHYGYTF

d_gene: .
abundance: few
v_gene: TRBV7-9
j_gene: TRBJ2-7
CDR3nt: TGTGCCAGCAGCTTAACGGATTCATCCCAGGCCTACGAGCAGTACTTC
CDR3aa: CASSLTDSSQAYEQYF

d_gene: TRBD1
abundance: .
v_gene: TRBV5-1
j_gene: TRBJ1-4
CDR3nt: TGCGCCAGCAGCCAGGACAGGGTTGAAAAACTGTTTTTT
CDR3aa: CASSQDRVEKLFF

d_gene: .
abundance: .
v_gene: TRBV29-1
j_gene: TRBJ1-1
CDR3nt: TGCAGCGTTGACCTAAGTCCGGTGAACACTGAAGCTTTCTTT
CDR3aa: CSVDLSPVNTEAFF

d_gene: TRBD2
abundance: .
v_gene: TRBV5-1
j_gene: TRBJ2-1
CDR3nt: TGCGCCAGCAGTATAGGGCCCGGGACTAGCGGTTACAATGAGCAGTTCTTC
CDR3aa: CASSIGPGTSGYNEQFF

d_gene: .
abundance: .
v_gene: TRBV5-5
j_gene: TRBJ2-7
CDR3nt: TGTGCCAGCTCCCCTTTTCAGGGGCACTACGAGCAGTACTTC
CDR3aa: CASSPFQGHYEQYF

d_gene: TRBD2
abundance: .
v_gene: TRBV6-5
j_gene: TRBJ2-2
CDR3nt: TGTGCCAGCAATCGCGGGGGTTCCACCGGGGAGCTGTTTTTT
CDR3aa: CASNRGGSTGELFF

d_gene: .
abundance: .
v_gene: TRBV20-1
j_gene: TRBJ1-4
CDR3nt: TGCAGTGCTAGTGGGAGCCAGCCTAATGAAAAACTGTTTTTT
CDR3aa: CSASGSQPNEKLFF

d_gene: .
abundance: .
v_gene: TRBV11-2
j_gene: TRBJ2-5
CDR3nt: TGTGCCAGCAGCTTAAATCGAGAGACCCAGTACTTC
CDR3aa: CASSLNRETQYF

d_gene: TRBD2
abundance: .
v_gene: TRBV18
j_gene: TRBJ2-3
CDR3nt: TGTGCCAGCTCACCGAAGACTAGCGGGGTAACAGATACGCAGTATTTT
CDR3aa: CASSPKTSGVTDTQYF

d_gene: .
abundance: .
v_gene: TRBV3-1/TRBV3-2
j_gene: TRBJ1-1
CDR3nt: TGTGCCAGCAGTCTCCAGGGCCATTTAAACACTGAAGCTTTCTTT
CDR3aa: CASSLQGHLNTEAFF

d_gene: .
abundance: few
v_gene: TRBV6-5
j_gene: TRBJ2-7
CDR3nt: TGTGCCAGCAGTTACCGGAGAGAAAACACCTACGAGCAGTACTTC
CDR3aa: CASSYRRENTYEQYF

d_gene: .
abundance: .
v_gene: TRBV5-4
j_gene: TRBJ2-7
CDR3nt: TGTGCCATCGGAAGCCAGGGAATTTCCTACGAGCAGTACTTC
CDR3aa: CAIGSQGISYEQYF

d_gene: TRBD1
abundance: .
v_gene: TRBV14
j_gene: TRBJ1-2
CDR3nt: TGTGCCAGCAGACCCGGACAGGCGGGTGCAGGCTACACCTTC
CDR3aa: CASRPGQAGAGYTF

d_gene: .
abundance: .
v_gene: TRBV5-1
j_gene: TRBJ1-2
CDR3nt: TGCGCCAGCAGCTTGGATCCCCGACAGGTCTATGGCTACACCTTC
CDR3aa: CASSLDPRQVYGYTF

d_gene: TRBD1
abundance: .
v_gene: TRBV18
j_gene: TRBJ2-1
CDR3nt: TGTGCCAGCTCCTTGACAGGGGCAGACAATGAGCAGTTCTTC
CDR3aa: CASSLTGADNEQFF

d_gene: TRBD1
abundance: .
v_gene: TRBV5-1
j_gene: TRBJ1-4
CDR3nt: TGCGCCAGCAGCTTAGACAGGGAAGGAGGAAAACTGTTTTTT
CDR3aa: CASSLDREGGKLFF

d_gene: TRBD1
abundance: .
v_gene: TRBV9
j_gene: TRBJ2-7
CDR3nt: TGTGCCAGCAGCGTAGATCGGGGAGGGACAGGGGGCAGGAACGAGCAGTACTTC
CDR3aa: CASSVDRGGTGGRNEQYF

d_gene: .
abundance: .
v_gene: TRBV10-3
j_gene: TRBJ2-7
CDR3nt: TGTGCCATCAGTGGAGGCGTAGCGAATAACTACGAGCAGTACTTC
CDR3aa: CAISGGVANNYEQYF

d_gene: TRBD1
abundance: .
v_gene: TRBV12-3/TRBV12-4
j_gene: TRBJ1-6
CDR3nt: TGTGCCAGCAGTTCACAGGGGGATTCACCCCTCCACTTT
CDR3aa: CASSSQGDSPLHF

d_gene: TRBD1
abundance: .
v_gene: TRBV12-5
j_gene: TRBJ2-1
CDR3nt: TGTGCTAGTGGCCGAAGTCAGACAGGGGCCCTTTACAATGAGCAGTTCTTC
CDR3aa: CASGRSQTGALYNEQFF

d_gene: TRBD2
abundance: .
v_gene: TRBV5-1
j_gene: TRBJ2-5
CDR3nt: TGCGCCAGCAGCCCAGGACTAGCGGGGGGATTGGGCGGAGAGACCCAGTACTTC
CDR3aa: CASSPGLAGGLGGETQYF

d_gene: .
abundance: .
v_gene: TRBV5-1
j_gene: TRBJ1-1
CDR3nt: TGCGCCAGCAGCTTGGGCGGGTACATGAACACTGAAGCTTTCTTT
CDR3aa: CASSLGGYMNTEAFF

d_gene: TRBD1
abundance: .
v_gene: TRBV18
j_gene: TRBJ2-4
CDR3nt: TGTGCCAGCTCACCGCTCCAAGACAGGGGACTAGCCAAAAACATTCAGTACTTC
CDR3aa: CASSPLQDRGLAKNIQYF

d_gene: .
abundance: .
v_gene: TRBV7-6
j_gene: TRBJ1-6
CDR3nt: TGTGCCAGCAGCTTAGAAGGGGCCTATAATTCACCCCTCCACTTT
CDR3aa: CASSLEGAYNSPLHF

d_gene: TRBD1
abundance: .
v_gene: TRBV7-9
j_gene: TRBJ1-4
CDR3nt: TGTGCCAGCAGCCCTAGACAGGGTGGTAATGAAAAACTGTTTTTT
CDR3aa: CASSPRQGGNEKLFF

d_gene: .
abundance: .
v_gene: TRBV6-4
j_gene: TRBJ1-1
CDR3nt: TGTGCCAGCAGTGACGCCTCCAGGGTACCTGAAGCTTTCTTT
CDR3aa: CASSDASRVPEAFF

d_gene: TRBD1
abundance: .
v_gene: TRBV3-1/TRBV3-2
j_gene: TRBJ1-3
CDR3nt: TGTGCCAGCAGTCCAGGGGGTGGAAACACCATATATTTT
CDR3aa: CASSPGGGNTIYF

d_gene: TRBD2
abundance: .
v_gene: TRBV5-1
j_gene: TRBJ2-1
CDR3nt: TGCGCCAGCAGACTAGCGGAATACAATGAGCAGTTCTTC
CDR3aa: CASRLAEYNEQFF

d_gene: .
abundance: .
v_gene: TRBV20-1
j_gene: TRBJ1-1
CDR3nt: TGCAGTGCTAGCCAGGCCGTTGAGGCTTTCTTT
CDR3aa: CSASQAVEAFF

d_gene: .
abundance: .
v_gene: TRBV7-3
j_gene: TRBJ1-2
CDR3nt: TGTGCCAGCAGACCTGACAGACACTATGGCTACACCTTC
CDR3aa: CASRPDRHYGYTF

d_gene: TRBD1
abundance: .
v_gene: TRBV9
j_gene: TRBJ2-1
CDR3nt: TGTGCCAGCAGCGTAGAAGGGCAGGGGGTAAGGGAGCAGTTCTTC
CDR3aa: CASSVEGQGVREQFF

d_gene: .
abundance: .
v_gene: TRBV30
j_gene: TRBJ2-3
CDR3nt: TGTGCCTGGAGCAACAACCCTCGGGAGCCAGATACGCAGTATTTT
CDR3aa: CAWSNNPREPDTQYF

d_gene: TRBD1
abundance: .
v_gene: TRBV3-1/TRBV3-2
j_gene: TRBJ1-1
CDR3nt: TGTGCCAGCAGAAACATCCCGGGGACAGGGGTGACTGAAGCTTTCTTT
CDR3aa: CASRNIPGTGVTEAFF

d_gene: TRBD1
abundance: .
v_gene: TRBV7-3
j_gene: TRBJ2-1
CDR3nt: TGTGCCAGCAGCTCGGGACAGTTCAATGAGCAGTTCTTC
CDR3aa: CASSSGQFNEQFF

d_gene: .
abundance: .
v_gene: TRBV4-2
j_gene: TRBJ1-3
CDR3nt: TGTGCCAGCAGCCAAGGCCGCTCCGCGTCTGGAAACACCATATATTTT
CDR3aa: CASSQGRSASGNTIYF